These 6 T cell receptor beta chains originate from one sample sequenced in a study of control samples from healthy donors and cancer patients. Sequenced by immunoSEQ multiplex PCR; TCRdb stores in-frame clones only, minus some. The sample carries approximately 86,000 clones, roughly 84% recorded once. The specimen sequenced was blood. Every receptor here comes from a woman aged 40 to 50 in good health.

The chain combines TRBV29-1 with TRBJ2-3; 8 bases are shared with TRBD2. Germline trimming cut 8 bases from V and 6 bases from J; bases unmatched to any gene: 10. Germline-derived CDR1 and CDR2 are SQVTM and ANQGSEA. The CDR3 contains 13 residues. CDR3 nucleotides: TGCAGCCACACTGGCGGGGGGAGTGATACGCAGTATTTT. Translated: CSHTGGGSDTQYF.

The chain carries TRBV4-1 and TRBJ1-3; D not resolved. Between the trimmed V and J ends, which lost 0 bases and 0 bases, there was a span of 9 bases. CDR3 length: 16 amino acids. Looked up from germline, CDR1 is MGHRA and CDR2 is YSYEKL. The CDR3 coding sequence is TGCGCCAGCAGCCAAGAAAGCCCGTTCTCTGGAAACACCATATATTTT. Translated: CASSQESPFSGNTIYF.

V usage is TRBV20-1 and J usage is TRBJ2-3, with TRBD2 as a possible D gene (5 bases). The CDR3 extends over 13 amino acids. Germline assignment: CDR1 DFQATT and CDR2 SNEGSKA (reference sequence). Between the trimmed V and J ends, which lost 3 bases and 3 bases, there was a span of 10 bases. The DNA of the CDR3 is TGCAGTGCTAGTAAACTAGGAACAGATACGCAGTATTTT. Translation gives CSASKLGTDTQYF.

Here the CDR3 reads CASQGTSNQPQHF. The CDR3 DNA is TGTGCCAGTCAGGGGACGAGCAATCAGCCCCAGCATTTT. V and J are TRBV19 and TRBJ1-5; TRBD1 is a possible D gene (6 bases). The CDR3 extends over 13 amino acids. Germline V lookup: CDR1 LNHDA, CDR2 SQIVND (reference sequence). V was cut by 8 bases and J by 1 base, with 9 bases left in between. The full variable domain, rest sourced from reference TRBV19 and TRBJ1-5, is DGGITQSPKYLFRKEGQNVTLSCEQNLNHDAMYWYRQDPGQGLRLIYYSQIVNDFQKGDIAEGYSVSREKKESFPLTVTSAQKNPTAFYLCASQGTSNQPQHFGDGTRLSIL.

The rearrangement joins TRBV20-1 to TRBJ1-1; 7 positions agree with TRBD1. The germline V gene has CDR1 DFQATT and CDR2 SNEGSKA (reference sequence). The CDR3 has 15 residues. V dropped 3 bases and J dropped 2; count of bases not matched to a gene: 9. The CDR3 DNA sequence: TGCAGTGCTAGTGGTGGGGGGACAGACAACACTGAAGCTTTCTTT. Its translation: CSASGGGTDNTEAFF.

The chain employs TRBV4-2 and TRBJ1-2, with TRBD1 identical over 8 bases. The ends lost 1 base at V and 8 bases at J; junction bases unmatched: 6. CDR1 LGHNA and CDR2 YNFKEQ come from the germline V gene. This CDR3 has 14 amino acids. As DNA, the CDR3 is TGTGCCAGCAGCCAAGGGACAGGGATAGAAGGCTACACCTTC. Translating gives CASSQGTGIEGYTF.